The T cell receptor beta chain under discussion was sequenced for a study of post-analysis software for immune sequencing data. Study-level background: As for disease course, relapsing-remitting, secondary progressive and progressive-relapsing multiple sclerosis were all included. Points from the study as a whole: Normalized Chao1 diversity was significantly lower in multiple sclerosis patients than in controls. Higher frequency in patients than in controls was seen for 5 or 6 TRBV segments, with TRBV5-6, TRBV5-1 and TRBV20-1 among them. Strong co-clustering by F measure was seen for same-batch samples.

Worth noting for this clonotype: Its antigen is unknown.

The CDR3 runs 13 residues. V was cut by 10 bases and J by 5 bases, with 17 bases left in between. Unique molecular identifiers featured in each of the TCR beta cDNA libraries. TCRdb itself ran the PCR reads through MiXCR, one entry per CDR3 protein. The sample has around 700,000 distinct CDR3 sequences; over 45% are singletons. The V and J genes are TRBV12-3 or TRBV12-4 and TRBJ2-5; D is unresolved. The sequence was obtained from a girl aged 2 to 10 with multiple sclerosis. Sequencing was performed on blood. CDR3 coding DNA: TGTGCCATCATAGCCCCGGGTGGTGAGACCCAGTACTTC. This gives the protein CAIIAPGGETQYF.